These 21 T cell receptor beta chains share one sample of origin, sequenced in a study of CD8 T cell repertoires and HIV-1 epitope variants. Their antigen targets remain unknown. Clones were sequenced by immunoSEQ multiplex PCR, and TCRdb holds only the in-frame ones, with some missing. The sample has several thousand clones; 60% to 75% are singletons. Sequenced input: cultured CD8+ T cells derived from PBMCs. All receptors come from a male donor with HIV.

The chain is built from TRBV13 and TRBJ2-2, with 10 positions matching TRBD1. The CDR3 has 18 residues. V gave up 5 bases and J gave up 3 bases; unmatched junction bases: 12. The germline gives CDR1 PRHDT, CDR2 FYEKMQ (reference sequence). CDR3 DNA: TGTGCCAGCAGCCCGAATCCCCCGGGACAGGGGCACACCGGGGAGCTGTTTTTT. It yields the protein CASSPNPPGQGHTGELFF.

The V and J genes are TRBV9 and TRBJ1-5; the D is unclear. Germline-derived CDR1 and CDR2 are SGDLS and YYNGEE. The CDR3 has 15 amino acids. V lost 3 bases, J lost 3 bases, and 13 bases lay in between. The CDR3 DNA is TGTGCCAGCAGCGCCCGAGGGAGTCTCAATCAGCCCCAGCATTTT. Protein product: CASSARGSLNQPQHF.

The rearrangement links TRBV5-4 to TRBJ1-2; 7 nucleotides align to TRBD1. With 0 bases clipped from V and 8 bases from J, the junction kept 4 bases outside the gene matches. This CDR3 region has 13 residues. Germline V gene lookup returns CDR1 SGHNT and CDR2 YYREEE (reference sequence). The CDR3 loop is CASSLGQGDGYTF. DNA of the CDR3: TGTGCCAGCAGCTTGGGACAGGGTGACGGCTACACCTTC.

The chain couples TRBV13 to TRBJ2-1; 7 bases map to TRBD2. Germline V CDR1 and CDR2: PRHDT, FYEKMQ (reference sequence). The CDR3 runs 14 residues. V was clipped by 4 bases and J by 3 bases; unmatched bases: 3. The CDR3 DNA reads TGTGCCAGCAGCTCCACTAGCGACTACAATGAGCAGTTCTTC. Its protein is CASSSTSDYNEQFF.

This chain joins TRBV5-6 and TRBJ1-3; D is unclear. Germline-derived CDR1 and CDR2 are SGHDT and YYEEEE. The length of the CDR3 is 14 residues. The ends were cut back, 0 bases at V and 0 bases at J, with 4 bases in the middle. CDR3 nucleotides: TGTGCCAGCAGCTTGGGGTCCTCTGGAAACACCATATATTTT. Translation gives CASSLGSSGNTIYF.

This sequence joins TRBV6-5 and TRBJ2-5; TRBD2 matches at 11 bases. After removal of 6 bases from V and 5 bases from J, the junction contained 5 bases not matched to a gene. CDR3 size: 14 residues. The germline CDR1 and CDR2 sequences are MNHEY and SVGAGI. The CDR3 nucleotides are TGTGCCAGCAGGCTAGCGGGAGGTGGGGAGACCCAGTACTTC. It yields the protein CASRLAGGGETQYF.

This rearrangement joins TRBV5-8 to TRBJ2-3; D remains unclear. V shed 0 bases and J shed 2 bases, with 7 bases lying between them. This CDR3 has 14 residues. Per germline, CDR1 SGHTS and CDR2 YDEGEE. CDR3 sequence reads: CASSLEDPTDTQYF. CDR3 DNA sequence: TGTGCCAGCAGCTTGGAGGATCCCACAGATACGCAGTATTTT.

The chain joins TRBV6-1 to TRBJ2-3, with TRBD2 matching over 14 bases. This CDR3 region has 15 residues. CDR1 MNHNS and CDR2 SASEGT come from the germline V gene. The V gene end was trimmed by 9 bases and the J gene end by 3 bases; junction bases not matched to a gene: 5. The CDR3 DNA reads TGTGCCAGGGGGACTAGCGGGAGAGGAACAGATACGCAGTATTTT. The encoded protein is CARGTSGRGTDTQYF.

This clone was recorded once. The chain employs TRBV6-4 and TRBJ2-1; unclear D gene. This CDR3 has 13 amino acids. The V end lost 0 bases, the J end lost 7 bases, and 7 bases lay between the germline ends. CDR1 is MRHNA, CDR2 SNTAGT, per germline. This CDR3 is CASSDSLANEQFF. The DNA for the CDR3 is TGTGCCAGCAGTGACTCTTTGGCGAATGAGCAGTTCTTC.

This clone was observed a handful of times. The chain recombines TRBV9 with TRBJ2-7; 9 nucleotides align to TRBD2. Germline-derived CDR1 and CDR2 are SGDLS and YYNGEE. The CDR3 runs to 14 residues. With V trimmed by 5 bases and J by 5 bases, 8 bases remained unmatched. The CDR3 is CASSGGGGADEQYF. The CDR3 bases are TGTGCCAGCAGTGGTGGCGGGGGGGCTGACGAGCAGTACTTC.

The chain combines TRBV6-5 with TRBJ2-3, with D unclear. Germline CDR1 is MNHEY and CDR2 is SVGAGI. The V end was cut by 2 bases, the J end by 6 bases, with 15 bases between. The CDR3 is 15 amino acids. This CDR3 reads CASSYRRQLGDTQYF. CDR3 DNA: TGTGCCAGCAGTTACCGTCGTCAGTTGGGGGATACGCAGTATTTT.

This clone was seen a few times. This sequence joins TRBV9 and TRBJ2-2; D is perhaps TRBD2 (6 bases). The CDR3 length is 14 residues. V was pared by 0 bases and J by 4 bases, with 7 bases between. Germline V gene data show CDR1 as SGDLS and CDR2 as YYNGEE. As DNA, the CDR3 is TGTGCCAGCAGCGTAGGGGGAGGCACCGGGGAGCTGTTTTTT. It is translated as CASSVGGGTGELFF.

Written as DNA, the CDR3 is TGTGCCAGCAGCTTAGCTTTGGAGACCCAGTACTTC. It translates to CASSLALETQYF. V gene TRBV7-9 combines with J gene TRBJ2-5; D ambiguous. The CDR3 spans 12 residues. The V and J ends lost 0 bases and 5 bases respectively, with 4 bases between them. Germline CDR1 is SEHNR and CDR2 is FQNEAQ (reference sequence).

The chain's CDR3 is CASSKETATNEKLFF. The CDR3 DNA reads TGTGCCAGCAGCAAAGAGACAGCAACTAATGAAAAACTGTTTTTT. This rearrangement joins TRBV21-1 to TRBJ1-4; the D call of TRBD1 is as the table states it, not checked on the DNA. TRBV21-1 is recorded as a pseudogene. The CDR3 has 15 residues.

The V gene is TRBV28, the J gene TRBJ2-3; D is perhaps TRBD2 (5 bases). Trimming cost V 3 bases and J 2 bases, with 9 bases left between them. Germline V gives CDR1 MDHEN, CDR2 SYDVKM. The CDR3 is 14 amino acids. The DNA for the CDR3 is TGTGCCAGCAGTTTGCCCGGGGACACAGATACGCAGTATTTT. Translated, it gives CASSLPGDTDTQYF.

The count of this clone is one. The V and J genes are TRBV21-1 and TRBJ2-3. TRBV21-1 is a pseudogene segment. CDR3 length: 21 residues. The CDR3, as DNA: TGTGCCAGCAGCAAGAGGTTGGATGTTTGGGATTTAAAAACCTGCACAGATACGCAGTATTTT. The encoded protein is CASSKRLDVWDLKTCTDTQYF.

The V and J genes are TRBV28 and TRBJ2-7; tentatively, D is TRBD1 or TRBD2 (5 bases each). V lost 3 bases and J lost 5, with 14 bases in between. Per germline, CDR1 MDHEN and CDR2 SYDVKM. The CDR3 has 14 amino acids. The CDR3 reads CASSFVSGTDEQYF. The CDR3 DNA sequence: TGTGCCAGCAGTTTCGTATCAGGGACCGACGAGCAGTACTTC.

The rearrangement joins TRBV6-5 to TRBJ2-1; tentatively, D is TRBD1 (6 bases). This CDR3 has 16 amino acids. V was clipped by 0 bases and J by 7 bases, with 16 bases between them. Per the germline V gene, CDR1 is MNHEY and CDR2 is SVGAGI. The CDR3 here is CASSYSGRGRRNEQFF. The DNA of the CDR3 is TGTGCCAGCAGTTACTCGGGCAGGGGAAGGCGAAATGAGCAGTTCTTC.

V gene TRBV7-8 combines with J gene TRBJ2-5, with TRBD2 as a possible D gene (6 bases). The CDR3 has 15 amino acids. Trimming took 1 base from V and 7 from J, leaving 16 bases between them. Germline V gene lookup returns CDR1 SGHVS and CDR2 FQNEAQ. This CDR3 is CASSLGPAGIGTQYF. CDR3 DNA sequence: TGTGCCAGCAGCTTAGGCCCGGCGGGAATCGGGACCCAGTACTTC.

A few counts support this clone. V and J are TRBV2 and TRBJ2-1, with 8 bases that match TRBD1. Losses at the gene ends were 2 bases for V and 7 bases for J; bases not matched to a gene: 13. Germline V gives CDR1 SNHLY, CDR2 FYNNEI. The CDR3 consists of 17 residues. CDR3 sequence reads: CASSEPKDRVVGNEQFF. In DNA form, the CDR3 reads TGTGCCAGCAGTGAACCCAAGGACAGGGTGGTTGGGAATGAGCAGTTCTTC. Filled out from reference TRBV2 and TRBJ2-1, the complete variable domain reads EPEVTQTPSHQVTQMGQEVILRCVPISNHLYFYWYRQILGQKVEFLVSFYNNEISEKSEIFDDQFSVERPDGSNFTLKIRSTKLEDSAMYFCASSEPKDRVVGNEQFFGPGTRLTVL.

The V gene is TRBV28, the J gene TRBJ1-2, with D unresolved. The germline V and J ends were trimmed by 4 bases and 4 bases, with 16 bases remaining between them. Germline values: CDR1 MDHEN, CDR2 SYDVKM. CDR3 size: 15 residues. The CDR3 reads CASSSPVATSYGYTF. CDR3 DNA: TGTGCCAGCAGTTCTCCGGTGGCGACGAGCTATGGCTACACCTTC.